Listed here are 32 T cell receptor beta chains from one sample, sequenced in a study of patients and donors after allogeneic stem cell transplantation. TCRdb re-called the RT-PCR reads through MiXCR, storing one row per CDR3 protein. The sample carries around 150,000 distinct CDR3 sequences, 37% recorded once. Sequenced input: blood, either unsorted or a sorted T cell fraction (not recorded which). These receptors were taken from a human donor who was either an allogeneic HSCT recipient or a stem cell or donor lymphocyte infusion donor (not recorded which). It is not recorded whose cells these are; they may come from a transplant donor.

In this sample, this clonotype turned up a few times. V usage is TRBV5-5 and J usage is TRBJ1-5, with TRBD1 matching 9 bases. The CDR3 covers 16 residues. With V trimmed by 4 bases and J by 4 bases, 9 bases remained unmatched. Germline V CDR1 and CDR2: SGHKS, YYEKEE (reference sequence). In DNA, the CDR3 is TGTGCCAGCAGCGCCGGGACAGGGTACCCTAATCAGCCCCAGCATTTT. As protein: CASSAGTGYPNQPQHF.

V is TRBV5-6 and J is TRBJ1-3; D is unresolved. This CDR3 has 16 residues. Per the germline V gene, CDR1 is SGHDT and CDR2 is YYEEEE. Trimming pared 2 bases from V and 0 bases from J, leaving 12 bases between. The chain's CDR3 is CASSLKGFFSGNTIYF. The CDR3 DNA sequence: TGTGCCAGCAGCTTAAAGGGATTTTTCTCTGGAAACACCATATATTTT.

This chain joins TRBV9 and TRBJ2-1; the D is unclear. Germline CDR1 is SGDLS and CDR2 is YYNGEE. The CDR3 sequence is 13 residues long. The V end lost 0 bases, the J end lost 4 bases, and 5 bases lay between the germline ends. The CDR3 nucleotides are TGTGCCAGCAGCGTAGTGGAATACAATGAGCAGTTCTTC. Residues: CASSVVEYNEQFF.

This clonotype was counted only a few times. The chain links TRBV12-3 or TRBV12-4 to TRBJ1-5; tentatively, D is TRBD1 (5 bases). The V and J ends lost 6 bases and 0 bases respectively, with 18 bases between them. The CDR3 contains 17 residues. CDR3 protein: CASSPTGTFNSNQPQHF. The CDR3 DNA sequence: TGTGCCAGCAGCCCTACCGGGACGTTCAATAGCAATCAGCCCCAGCATTTT.

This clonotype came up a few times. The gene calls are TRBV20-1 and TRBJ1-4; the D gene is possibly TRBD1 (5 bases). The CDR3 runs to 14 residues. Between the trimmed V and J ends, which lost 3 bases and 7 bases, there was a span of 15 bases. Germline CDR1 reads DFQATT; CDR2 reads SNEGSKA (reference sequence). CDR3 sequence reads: CSASPDKEPEKLFF. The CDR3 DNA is TGCAGTGCTAGCCCGGACAAGGAGCCTGAAAAACTGTTTTTT.

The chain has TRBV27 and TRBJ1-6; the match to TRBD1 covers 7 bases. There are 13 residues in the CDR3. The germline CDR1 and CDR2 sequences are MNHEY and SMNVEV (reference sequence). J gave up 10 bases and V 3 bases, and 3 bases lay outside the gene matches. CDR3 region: CASSLGQRSPLHF. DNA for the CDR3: TGTGCCAGCAGTTTGGGACAGAGGTCACCCCTCCACTTT.

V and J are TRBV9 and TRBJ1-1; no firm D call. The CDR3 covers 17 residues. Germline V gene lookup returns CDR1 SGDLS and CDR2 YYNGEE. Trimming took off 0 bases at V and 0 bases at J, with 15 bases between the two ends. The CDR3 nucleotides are TGTGCCAGCAGCGTAGGGGGAGGGAATGGGTTGAACACTGAAGCTTTCTTT. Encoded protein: CASSVGGGNGLNTEAFF.

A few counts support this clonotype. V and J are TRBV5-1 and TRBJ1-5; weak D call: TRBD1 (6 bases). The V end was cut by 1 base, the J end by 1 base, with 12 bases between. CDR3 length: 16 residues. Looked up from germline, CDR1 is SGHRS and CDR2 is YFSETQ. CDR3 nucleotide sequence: TGCGCCAGCAGCTTGATGCCGGGGACAAGCAATCAGCCCCAGCATTTT. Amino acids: CASSLMPGTSNQPQHF. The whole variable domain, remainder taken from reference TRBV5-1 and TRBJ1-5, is KAGVTQTPRYLIKTRGQQVTLSCSPISGHRSVSWYQQTPGQGLQFLFEYFSETQRNKGNFPGRFSGRQFSNSRSEMNVSTLELGDSALYLCASSLMPGTSNQPQHFGDGTRLSIL.

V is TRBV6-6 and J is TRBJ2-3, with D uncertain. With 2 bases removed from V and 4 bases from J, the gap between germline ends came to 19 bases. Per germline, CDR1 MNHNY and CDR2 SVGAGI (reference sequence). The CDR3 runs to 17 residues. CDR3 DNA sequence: TGTGCCAGCAGTTACCCCGGGCCCTCCCCGGCCGCAGATACGCAGTATTTT. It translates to CASSYPGPSPAADTQYF.

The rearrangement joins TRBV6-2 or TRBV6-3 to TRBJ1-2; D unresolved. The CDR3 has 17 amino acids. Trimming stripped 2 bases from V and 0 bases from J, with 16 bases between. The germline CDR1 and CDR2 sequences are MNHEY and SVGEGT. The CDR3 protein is CASSYHRPGPANYGYTF. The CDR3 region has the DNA TGTGCCAGCAGTTACCATCGACCCGGCCCAGCTAACTATGGCTACACCTTC.

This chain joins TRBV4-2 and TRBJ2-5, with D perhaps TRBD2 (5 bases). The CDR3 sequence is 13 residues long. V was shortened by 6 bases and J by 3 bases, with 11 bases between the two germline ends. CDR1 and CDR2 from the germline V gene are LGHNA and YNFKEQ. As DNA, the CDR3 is TGTGCCAGCAGTCGAGGGCTTGAAGAGACCCAGTACTTC. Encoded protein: CASSRGLEETQYF.

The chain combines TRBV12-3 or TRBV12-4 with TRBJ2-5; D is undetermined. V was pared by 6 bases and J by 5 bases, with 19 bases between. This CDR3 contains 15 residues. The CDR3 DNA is TGTGCCAGCAGCCCATGGGTCCCGGGTAGGGAGACCCAGTACTTC. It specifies CASSPWVPGRETQYF.

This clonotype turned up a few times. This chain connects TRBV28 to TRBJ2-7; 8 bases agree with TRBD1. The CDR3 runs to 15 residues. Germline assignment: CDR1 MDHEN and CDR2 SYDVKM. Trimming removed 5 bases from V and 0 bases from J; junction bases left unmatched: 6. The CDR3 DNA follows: TGTGCCAGCAGTCCTCGGGACAGGATCTCCTACGAGCAGTACTTC. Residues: CASSPRDRISYEQYF. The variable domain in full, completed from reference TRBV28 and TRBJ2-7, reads DVKVTQSSRYLVKRTGEKVFLECVQDMDHENMFWYRQDPGLGLRLIYFSYDVKMKEKGDIPEGYSVSREKKERFSLILESASTNQTSMYLCASSPRDRISYEQYFGPGTRLTVT.

The CDR3 sequence: CATRSALPLSYGYTF. CDR3 bases: TGTGCCACCAGATCGGCACTCCCTCTAAGCTATGGCTACACCTTC. The V and J genes are TRBV28 and TRBJ1-2; D uncertain. This CDR3 has 15 amino acids. Germline lookup yields CDR1 MDHEN and CDR2 SYDVKM. Trimming stripped 10 bases from V and 4 bases from J, with 22 bases between.

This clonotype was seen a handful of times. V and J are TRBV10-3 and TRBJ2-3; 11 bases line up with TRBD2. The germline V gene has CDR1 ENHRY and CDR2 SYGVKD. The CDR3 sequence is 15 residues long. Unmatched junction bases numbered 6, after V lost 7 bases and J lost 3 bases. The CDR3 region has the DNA TGTGCCATCAAGGGACTAGCGGCGGGTACAGATACGCAGTATTTT. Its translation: CAIKGLAAGTDTQYF.

DNA of the CDR3: TGCAGTGCTAGAGACGGGAGGGGGCTCAATGAAAAACTGTTTTTT. Protein sequence: CSARDGRGLNEKLFF. The rearrangement joins TRBV20-1 to TRBJ1-4; 7 bases line up with TRBD1. Trimming cost V 0 bases and J 5 bases; bases outside gene matches: 6. The CDR3 loop spans 15 amino acids. Germline CDR1 reads DFQATT; CDR2 reads SNEGSKA (reference sequence).

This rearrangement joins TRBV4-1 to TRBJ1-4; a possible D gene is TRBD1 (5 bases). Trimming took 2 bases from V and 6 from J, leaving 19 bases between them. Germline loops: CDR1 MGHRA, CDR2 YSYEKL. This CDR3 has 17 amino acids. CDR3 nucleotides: TGCGCCAGCAGCCAACCCGGGACTCTCCGAATAGATGAAAAACTGTTTTTT. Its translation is CASSQPGTLRIDEKLFF.

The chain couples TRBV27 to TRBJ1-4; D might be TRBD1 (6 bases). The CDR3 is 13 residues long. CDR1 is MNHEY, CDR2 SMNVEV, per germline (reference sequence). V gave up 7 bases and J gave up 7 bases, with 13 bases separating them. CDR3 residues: CASTSGGREKLFF. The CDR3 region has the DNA TGTGCCAGCACATCGGGGGGCCGTGAAAAACTGTTTTTT.

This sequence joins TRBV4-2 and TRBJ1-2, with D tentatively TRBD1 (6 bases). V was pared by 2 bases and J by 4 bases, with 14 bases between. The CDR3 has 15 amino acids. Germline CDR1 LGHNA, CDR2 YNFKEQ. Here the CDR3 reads CASSQQGFGAYGYTF. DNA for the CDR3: TGTGCCAGCAGCCAACAGGGGTTTGGAGCCTATGGCTACACCTTC.

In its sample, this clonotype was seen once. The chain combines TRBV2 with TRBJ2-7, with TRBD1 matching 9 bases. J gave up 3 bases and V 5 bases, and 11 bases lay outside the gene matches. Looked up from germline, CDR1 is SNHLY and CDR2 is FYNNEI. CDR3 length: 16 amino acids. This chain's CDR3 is CASSTRAGTGSYEQYV. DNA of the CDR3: TGTGCCAGCAGTACTCGTGCTGGGACAGGGAGCTACGAGCAGTACGTC.

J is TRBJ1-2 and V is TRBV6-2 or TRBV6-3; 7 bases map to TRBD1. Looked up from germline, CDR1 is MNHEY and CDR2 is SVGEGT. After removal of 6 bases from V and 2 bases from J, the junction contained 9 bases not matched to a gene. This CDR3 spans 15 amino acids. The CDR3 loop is CASSLTGALNYGYTF. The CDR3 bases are TGTGCCAGCAGCCTAACAGGGGCCCTCAACTATGGCTACACCTTC.

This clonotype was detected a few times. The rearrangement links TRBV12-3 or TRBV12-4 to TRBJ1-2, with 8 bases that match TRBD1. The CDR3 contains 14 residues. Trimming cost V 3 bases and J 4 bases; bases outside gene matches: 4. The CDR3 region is CASSFAGGAYGYTF. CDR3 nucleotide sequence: TGTGCCAGCAGTTTTGCAGGGGGCGCCTATGGCTACACCTTC.

The CDR3 DNA reads as TGTGCCAGCAGCTTAGTAGGGGTGACTAGCGAGGTCACAGATACGCAGTATTTT. Residues: CASSLVGVTSEVTDTQYF. The chain links TRBV7-9 to TRBJ2-3; 8 bases fit TRBD2. Germline loops: CDR1 SEHNR, CDR2 FQNEAQ (reference sequence). The CDR3 is 18 residues long. Trimming cost V 1 base and J 2 bases; bases outside gene matches: 11.

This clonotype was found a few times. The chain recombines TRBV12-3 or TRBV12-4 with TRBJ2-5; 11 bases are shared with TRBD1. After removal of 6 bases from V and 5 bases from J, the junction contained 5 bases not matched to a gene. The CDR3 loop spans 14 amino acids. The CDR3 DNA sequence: TGTGCCAGCAGACTGGGACAGGGGGGCGAGACCCAGTACTTC. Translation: CASRLGQGGETQYF.

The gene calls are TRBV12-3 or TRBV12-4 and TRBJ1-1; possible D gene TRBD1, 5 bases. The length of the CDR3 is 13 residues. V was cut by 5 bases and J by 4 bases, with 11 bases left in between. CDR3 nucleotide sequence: TGTGCCAGCAGTCTCCGGGGGGGCACTGAAGCTTTCTTT. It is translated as CASSLRGGTEAFF.

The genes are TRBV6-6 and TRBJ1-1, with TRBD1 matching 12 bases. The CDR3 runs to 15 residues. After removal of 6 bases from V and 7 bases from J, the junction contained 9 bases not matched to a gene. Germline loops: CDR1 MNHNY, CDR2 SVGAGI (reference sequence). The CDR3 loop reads CASRDMGQGALEAFF. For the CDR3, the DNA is TGTGCCAGCAGGGACATGGGACAGGGGGCTCTTGAAGCTTTCTTT.

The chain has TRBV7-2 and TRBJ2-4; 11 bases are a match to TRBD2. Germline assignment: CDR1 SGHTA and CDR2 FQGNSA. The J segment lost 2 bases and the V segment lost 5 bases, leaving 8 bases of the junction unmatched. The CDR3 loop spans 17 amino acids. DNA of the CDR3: TGTGCCAGCAGCCTACTAGCGGGGGCTGCTCCCAAAAACATTCAGTACTTC. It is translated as CASSLLAGAAPKNIQYF. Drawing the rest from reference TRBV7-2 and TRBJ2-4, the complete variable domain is GAGVSQSPSNKVTEKGKDVELRCDPISGHTALYWYRQSLGQGLEFLIYFQGNSAPDKSGLPSDRFSAERTGGSVSTLTIQRTQQEDSAVYLCASSLLAGAAPKNIQYFGAGTRLSVL.

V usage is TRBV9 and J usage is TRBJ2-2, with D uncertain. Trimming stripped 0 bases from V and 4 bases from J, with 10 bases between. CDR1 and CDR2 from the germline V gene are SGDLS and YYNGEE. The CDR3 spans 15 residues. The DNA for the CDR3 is TGTGCCAGCAGCGTAGCTAGGTGGGGCACCGGGGAGCTGTTTTTT. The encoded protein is CASSVARWGTGELFF.

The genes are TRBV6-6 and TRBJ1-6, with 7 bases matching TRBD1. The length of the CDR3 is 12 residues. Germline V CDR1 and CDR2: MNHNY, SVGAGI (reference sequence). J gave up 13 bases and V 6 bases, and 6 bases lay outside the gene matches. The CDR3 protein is CASSLDRRPLHF. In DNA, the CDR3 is TGTGCCAGCAGCCTGGACAGGAGGCCCCTCCACTTT.

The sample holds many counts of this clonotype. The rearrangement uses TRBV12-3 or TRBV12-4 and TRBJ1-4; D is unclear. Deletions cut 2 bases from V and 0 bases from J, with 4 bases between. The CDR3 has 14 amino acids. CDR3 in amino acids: CASSLQATNEKLFF. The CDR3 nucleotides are TGTGCCAGCAGTTTACAGGCAACTAATGAAAAACTGTTTTTT.

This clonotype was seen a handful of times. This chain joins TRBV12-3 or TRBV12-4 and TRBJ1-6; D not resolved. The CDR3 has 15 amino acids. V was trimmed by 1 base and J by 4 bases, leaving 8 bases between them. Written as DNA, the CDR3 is TGTGCCAGCAGTTTAGACGGAACGTATAATTCACCCCTCCACTTT. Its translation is CASSLDGTYNSPLHF.

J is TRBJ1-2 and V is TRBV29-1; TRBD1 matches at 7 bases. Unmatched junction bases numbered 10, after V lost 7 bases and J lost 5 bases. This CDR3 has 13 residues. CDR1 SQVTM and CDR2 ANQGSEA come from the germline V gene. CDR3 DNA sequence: TGCAGCGCCCCGACAGGGCGAGGGTATGGCTACACCTTC. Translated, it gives CSAPTGRGYGYTF. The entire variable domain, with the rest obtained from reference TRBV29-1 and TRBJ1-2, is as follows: SAVISQKPSRDICQRGTSLTIQCQVDSQVTMMFWYRQQPGQSLTLIATANQGSEATYESGFVIDKFPISRPNLTFSTLTVSNMSPEDSSIYLCSAPTGRGYGYTFGSGTRLTVV.